The next 21 T cell receptor beta chains were all read from a single sample in a study of shared clonotypes between healthy human individuals. Positively selected for CCR7, the CD45RO-negative cells used as naive CD8 cells excluded terminally differentiated effector memory CD45RA+ cells. TCRdb keeps only in-frame clones here, not all; method: immunoSEQ multiplex PCR. In the table there are around 600,000 clones, about 98% of which are singletons. Specimen: naive CD8+ T cells sorted from blood. The receptors stem from a man aged 25 to 45 in good health.

The chain recombines TRBV6-5 with TRBJ2-7; D unresolved. Per the germline V gene, CDR1 is MNHEY and CDR2 is SVGAGI. Trimming pared 2 bases from V and 2 bases from J, leaving 7 bases between. The CDR3 consists of 13 residues. CDR3 residues: CASSYGRPYEQYF. The CDR3 DNA reads TGTGCCAGCAGTTACGGCAGACCCTACGAGCAGTACTTC.

The chain links TRBV6-5 to TRBJ1-2, with no clear D. The CDR3 is 11 residues long. The V end was cut by 2 bases, the J end by 8 bases, with 6 bases between. Germline V CDR1 and CDR2: MNHEY, SVGAGI. The chain's CDR3 is CASSYGVGYTF. The CDR3 DNA reads TGTGCCAGCAGTTACGGCGTAGGCTACACCTTC.

This sequence joins TRBV5-5 and TRBJ2-5; no clear D gene. This CDR3 comprises 15 residues. V was shortened by 4 bases and J by 2 bases, with 15 bases between the two germline ends. The germline gives CDR1 SGHKS, CDR2 YYEKEE (reference sequence). The chain's CDR3 is CASSPPLGRQETQYF. As DNA, the CDR3 is TGTGCCAGCAGCCCCCCCTTAGGCAGACAAGAGACCCAGTACTTC.

Note on this clone: At one of its ends the junction is not consistent with the germline gene, which may arise from a read error. The rearrangement uses TRBV20-1 and TRBJ2-5; D gene uncertain. The germline V gene encodes CDR1 DFQATT and CDR2 SNEGSKA (reference sequence). The CDR3 extends over 9 amino acids. CDR3 nucleotide sequence: TGCAGTGTTAACCGGCCCCAAGACTTC. Protein product: CSVNRPQDF.

V gene TRBV18 combines with J gene TRBJ2-7; 8 nucleotides agree with TRBD1. The CDR3 covers 14 residues. The germline V gene has CDR1 KGHSH and CDR2 LQKENI. J gave up 3 bases and V 2 bases, and 3 bases lay outside the gene matches. In DNA, the CDR3 is TGTGCCAGCTCACCAAGGGGACAGGACTACGAGCAGTACTTC. The encoded protein is CASSPRGQDYEQYF. Combining the CDR3 with reference TRBV18 and TRBJ2-7 gives the whole variable domain NAGVMQNPRHLVRRRGQEARLRCSPMKGHSHVYWYRQLPEEGLKFMVYLQKENIIDESGMPKERFSAEFPKEGPSILRIQQVVRGDSAAYFCASSPRGQDYEQYFGPGTRLTVT.

The chain recombines TRBV5-6 with TRBJ2-7; D could derive from TRBD1 or TRBD2 (5 bases each). The V end lost 3 bases, the J end lost 4 bases, and 14 bases lay between the germline ends. CDR3 size: 14 residues. From germline, CDR1 is SGHDT and CDR2 YYEEEE. CDR3: CASSYRDLTYEQYF. The CDR3 DNA is TGTGCCAGCAGCTATAGGGACCTAACGTACGAGCAGTACTTC.

The chain has TRBV27 and TRBJ2-7; D ambiguous. V dropped 10 bases and J dropped 1 base, with 8 bases sitting between them. The germline V gene has CDR1 MNHEY and CDR2 SMNVEV (reference sequence). This CDR3 is 11 amino acids long. Here the CDR3 reads CATRNSYEQYF. The CDR3 DNA is TGTGCCACCAGGAATTCCTACGAGCAGTACTTC.

CDR3 coding DNA: TGTGCCAGCAGCTTGGGGCCGCCCTTGCCACGGAACACCGGGGAGCTGTTTTTT. Encoded protein: CASSLGPPLPRNTGELFF. The chain has TRBV7-9 and TRBJ2-2; possible D gene TRBD1, 5 bases. Looked up from germline, CDR1 is SEHNR and CDR2 is FQNEAQ (reference sequence). The CDR3 totals 18 residues. V was shortened by 3 bases and J by 1 base, with 18 bases between the two germline ends.

The CDR3 DNA follows: TGTGCCAGCAGCTACGACAGGGGATACACTGAAGCTTTCTTT. Translation: CASSYDRGYTEAFF. The chain has TRBV6-5 and TRBJ1-1, with 8 bases lining up with TRBD1. The CDR3 spans 14 residues. Looked up from germline, CDR1 is MNHEY and CDR2 is SVGAGI. V dropped 6 bases and J dropped 3; count of bases not matched to a gene: 6.

The V call is TRBV7-3, the J call TRBJ2-3, with 8 bases fitting TRBD2. The J segment lost 1 base and the V segment lost 5 bases, leaving 8 bases of the junction unmatched. The CDR3 has 16 amino acids. Germline assignment: CDR1 SGHTA and CDR2 FQGTGA. In nucleotides, the CDR3 is TGTGCCAGCAGCCTCGTAGCGGGGATGGGCACAGATACGCAGTATTTT. Protein: CASSLVAGMGTDTQYF. Looking up the rest from reference TRBV7-3 and TRBJ2-3 gives the full variable domain: GAGVSQTPSNKVTEKGKYVELRCDPISGHTALYWYRQSLGQGPEFLIYFQGTGAADDSGLPNDRFFAVRPEGSVSTLKIQRTERGDSAVYLCASSLVAGMGTDTQYFGPGTRLTVL.

This chain links TRBV6-1 with TRBJ2-7, with 8 bases lining up with TRBD1. Germline loops: CDR1 MNHNS, CDR2 SASEGT. V lost 6 bases to trimming and J lost 3 bases; unmatched junction nucleotides: 10. The CDR3 extends over 15 amino acids. In nucleotides, the CDR3 is TGTGCCAGCAGCCCCGGGACAGGAGCCCTCTACGAGCAGTACTTC. Encoded protein: CASSPGTGALYEQYF.

The chain carries TRBV13 and TRBJ2-7, with D perhaps matching TRBD1 (6 bases). The V gene's germline CDR1 is PRHDT and CDR2 FYEKMQ (reference sequence). The CDR3 spans 12 residues. V lost 5 bases to trimming and J lost 4 bases, with 9 bases between them. The CDR3 region is CASSARGYEQYF. The CDR3 coding sequence is TGTGCCAGCAGCGCCAGGGGTTACGAGCAGTACTTC.

This rearrangement joins TRBV11-2 to TRBJ2-7; 7 bases are shared with TRBD1. V lost 0 bases, J lost 5 bases, and 4 bases stayed unmatched. The germline gives CDR1 SGHAT, CDR2 FQNNGV. The CDR3 contains 14 residues. The CDR3, as DNA: TGTGCCAGCAGCTTAGAAGCAGGGGGTAACGAGCAGTACTTC. Its translation is CASSLEAGGNEQYF.

The V call is TRBV9, the J call TRBJ2-3; D unclear. With 4 bases removed from V and 4 bases from J, the gap between germline ends came to 19 bases. CDR3 length equals 16 residues. Germline V CDR1 and CDR2: SGDLS, YYNGEE. The CDR3 coding sequence is TGTGCCAGCAGCCCCAGTGGGTACGGGTTGGCAGATACGCAGTATTTT. It translates to CASSPSGYGLADTQYF. Combining the CDR3 with reference TRBV9 and TRBJ2-3 gives the whole variable domain DSGVTQTPKHLITATGQRVTLRCSPRSGDLSVYWYQQSLDQGLQFLIQYYNGEERAKGNILERFSAQQFPDLHSELNLSSLELGDSALYFCASSPSGYGLADTQYFGPGTRLTVL.

The chain employs TRBV5-5 and TRBJ1-2, with D possibly TRBD1 on 5 matching bases. V gave up 0 bases and J gave up 5 bases, with 11 bases separating them. This CDR3 spans 14 amino acids. Germline CDR1 reads SGHKS; CDR2 reads YYEKEE (reference sequence). The CDR3 sequence is CASSLGDGEYGYTF. Written as DNA, the CDR3 is TGTGCCAGCAGCTTGGGGGACGGAGAATATGGCTACACCTTC.

The gene calls are TRBV28 and TRBJ2-3; TRBD1 matches 7 bases. Germline values: CDR1 MDHEN, CDR2 SYDVKM. CDR3 length: 15 amino acids. The V gene end was trimmed by 0 bases and the J gene end by 5 bases; junction bases not matched to a gene: 5. CDR3 nucleotide sequence: TGTGCCAGCAGTTTATGGGCAGGGGGTGGAGATACGCAGTATTTT. Translating gives CASSLWAGGGDTQYF.

The rearrangement joins TRBV19 to TRBJ2-1; D may be TRBD1 (5 bases). The CDR3 loop spans 14 amino acids. Germline CDR1 LNHDA, CDR2 SQIVND (reference sequence). Trimming left V 3 bases short and J 8 bases short, with 14 bases between. CDR3 loop: CASSMGAQGHEQFF. In DNA form, the CDR3 reads TGTGCCAGTAGTATGGGTGCGCAGGGTCATGAGCAGTTCTTC.

V is TRBV9 and J is TRBJ2-5, with 7 bases lining up with TRBD2. The V gene end was trimmed by 0 bases and the J gene end by 5 bases; junction bases not matched to a gene: 4. The CDR3 runs 14 residues. Germline CDR1 reads SGDLS; CDR2 reads YYNGEE. The chain's CDR3 is CASSVARGDETQYF. CDR3 sequence (DNA): TGTGCCAGCAGCGTAGCACGGGGGGATGAGACCCAGTACTTC. The complete variable domain, with remaining parts taken from reference TRBV9 and TRBJ2-5, reads DSGVTQTPKHLITATGQRVTLRCSPRSGDLSVYWYQQSLDQGLQFLIQYYNGEERAKGNILERFSAQQFPDLHSELNLSSLELGDSALYFCASSVARGDETQYFGPGTRLLVL.

A word on this clone: The identical CDR3 is also encoded by other nucleotide sequences in the sample. The chain joins TRBV7-9 to TRBJ1-1; D call uncertain. From germline, CDR1 is SEHNR and CDR2 FQNEAQ (reference sequence). V lost 0 bases and J 4 bases, leaving 9 bases between the germline ends. CDR3 size: 14 residues. CDR3 coding DNA: TGTGCCAGCAGCTTAGCGCTGGGGTCCACTGAAGCTTTCTTT. Translating gives CASSLALGSTEAFF.

The CDR3 sequence is CASSDPDSSGEQYF. CDR3 nucleotide sequence: TGTGCCAGCAGTGATCCGGACAGTTCGGGAGAGCAGTACTTC. J is TRBJ2-7 and V is TRBV25-1, with D tentatively TRBD1 (6 bases). Trimming stripped 3 bases from V and 7 bases from J, with 16 bases between. The CDR3 length is 14 residues. Germline V gene data show CDR1 as MGHDK and CDR2 as SYGVNS.

V usage is TRBV7-8 and J usage is TRBJ2-7; D perhaps matches TRBD2 (5 bases). The CDR3 is made up of 17 amino acids. Trimming took off 1 base at V and 2 bases at J, with 18 bases between the two ends. Germline V lookup: CDR1 SGHVS, CDR2 FQNEAQ. This CDR3 reads CASSLVRTRPEAYEQYF. CDR3 in DNA: TGTGCCAGCAGCTTAGTCCGCACTCGCCCGGAGGCCTACGAGCAGTACTTC.